Following are 32 T cell receptor beta chains from one sample sequenced in a study of blood T cell repertoires in COVID-19. TCRdb keeps only in-frame clones here, not all; method: immunoSEQ multiplex PCR. The table has about 74,000 clones, around 90% seen once; the top ten hold 1.5% to 2.5%. Sequenced material: peripheral blood. Source of these receptors: a woman older than 75 with active or convalescent COVID-19.

The gene calls are TRBV24-1 and TRBJ2-5; 8 positions match TRBD2. This CDR3 spans 15 amino acids. Germline loops: CDR1 KGHDR, CDR2 SFDVKD. Trimming cost V 3 bases and J 2 bases; bases outside gene matches: 4. This chain's CDR3 is CATSDTSGFQETQYF. The CDR3 nucleotides are TGTGCCACCAGTGATACTAGCGGCTTTCAAGAGACCCAGTACTTC.

The J gene is TRBJ1-3, the V gene TRBV19, with 9 bases matching TRBD1. This CDR3 has 18 amino acids. The V gene end was trimmed by 6 bases and the J gene end by 2 bases; junction bases not matched to a gene: 14. Germline-derived CDR1 and CDR2 are LNHDA and SQIVND (reference sequence). CDR3 protein: CASSVPDRGILTGNTIYF. For the CDR3, the DNA is TGTGCCAGTAGCGTTCCTGACAGGGGGATATTGACTGGAAACACCATATATTTT.

The chain has TRBV5-1 and TRBJ1-1; TRBD1 matches at 7 bases. Germline CDR1 is SGHRS and CDR2 is YFSETQ. V dropped 4 bases and J dropped 0; count of bases not matched to a gene: 3. The CDR3 loop spans 14 amino acids. The CDR3 DNA is TGCGCCAGCAGCGGAGGGACAGTGAACACTGAAGCTTTCTTT. Residues: CASSGGTVNTEAFF.

This rearrangement joins TRBV7-3 to TRBJ2-7, with 9 bases lining up with TRBD1. Germline V lookup: CDR1 SGHTA, CDR2 FQGTGA. This CDR3 region has 14 residues. Trimming at V came to 3 bases and at J to 6 bases, leaving 6 bases not matched to a gene. The CDR3 coding sequence is TGTGCCAGCAGCTTCGCCGGGACAGGGCGCGAGCAGTACTTC. Protein: CASSFAGTGREQYF.

The chain couples TRBV12-3 or TRBV12-4 to TRBJ1-5, with a tentative D call TRBD1 (6 bases). Trimming took 6 bases from V and 4 from J, leaving 10 bases between them. The CDR3 extends over 13 amino acids. CDR3 nucleotide sequence: TGTGCCAGCAGCCGGACAGTAAATCAGCCCCAGCATTTT. It specifies CASSRTVNQPQHF.

The V and J genes are TRBV30 and TRBJ1-5, with 7 bases identical to TRBD1. The CDR3 runs 13 residues. The V gene's germline CDR1 is GTSNPN and CDR2 SVGIG (reference sequence). V trimming: 0 bases; J trimming: 5 bases; junction bases outside the gene matches: 1. CDR3 amino acids: CAWSVQGDQPQHF. The CDR3 DNA reads TGTGCCTGGAGTGTGCAGGGGGATCAGCCCCAGCATTTT.

The chain joins TRBV6-2 or TRBV6-3 to TRBJ1-1; D call uncertain. The V gene's germline CDR1 is MNHEY and CDR2 SVGEGT. The CDR3 spans 13 residues. Trimming took 5 bases from V and 3 from J, leaving 10 bases between them. The CDR3 region has the DNA TGTGCCAGCAGTACCGGTGGTGACACTGAAGCTTTCTTT. It specifies CASSTGGDTEAFF.

The V gene is TRBV19, the J gene TRBJ1-1, with 10 bases fitting TRBD1. V lost 5 bases and J lost 1; bases outside the gene matches: 13. The CDR3 consists of 18 residues. Germline V gene lookup returns CDR1 LNHDA and CDR2 SQIVND (reference sequence). CDR3 coding DNA: TGTGCCAGTAGTTCCCGGACAGGGGGAATCCTAGAGAACACTGAAGCTTTCTTT. It translates to CASSSRTGGILENTEAFF. Using reference TRBV19 and TRBJ1-1 for the parts outside the CDR3, the full variable domain is DGGITQSPKYLFRKEGQNVTLSCEQNLNHDAMYWYRQDPGQGLRLIYYSQIVNDFQKGDIAEGYSVSREKKESFPLTVTSAQKNPTAFYLCASSSRTGGILENTEAFFGQGTRLTVV.

This chain uses TRBV18 with TRBJ1-1; D is undetermined. Trimming pared 1 base from V and 4 bases from J, leaving 10 bases between. Germline values: CDR1 KGHSH, CDR2 LQKENI. This CDR3 comprises 14 residues. The CDR3 sequence is CASSPREESTEAFF. DNA for the CDR3: TGTGCCAGCTCACCACGCGAGGAAAGCACTGAAGCTTTCTTT.

The CDR3: CASSFFRLAGRHYQETQYF. DNA of the CDR3: TGTGCCAGCAGTTTTTTCCGGCTAGCGGGGCGCCACTACCAAGAGACCCAGTACTTC. The chain has TRBV27 and TRBJ2-5; TRBD2 matches 9 bases. This CDR3 spans 19 amino acids. The V gene's germline CDR1 is MNHEY and CDR2 SMNVEV (reference sequence). With V trimmed by 3 bases and J by 0 bases, 14 bases remained unmatched.

The rearrangement joins TRBV19 to TRBJ1-4; possibly TRBD1 for D (5 bases). In germline, CDR1 is LNHDA, CDR2 SQIVND (reference sequence). This CDR3 has 16 amino acids. V lost 1 base to trimming and J lost 3 bases, with 12 bases between them. The CDR3 loop is CASSIGWRQPNEKLFF. CDR3 bases: TGTGCCAGTAGTATAGGGTGGCGACAGCCTAATGAAAAACTGTTTTTT.

In DNA form, the CDR3 reads TGCGCCAGCAGCCCGGGACAGGGGCCTCATTACCTCCACTTT. Amino acid sequence: CASSPGQGPHYLHF. The chain is built from TRBV5-1 and TRBJ1-6, with 10 bases aligning to TRBD1. The germline gives CDR1 SGHRS, CDR2 YFSETQ. This CDR3 spans 14 amino acids. V was clipped by 4 bases and J by 15 bases; unmatched bases: 10.

The chain carries TRBV19 and TRBJ1-5; perhaps TRBD1 as D (6 bases). V lost 2 bases and J 1 base, leaving 6 bases between the germline ends. This CDR3 spans 14 amino acids. Germline CDR1 is LNHDA and CDR2 is SQIVND (reference sequence). CDR3 in DNA: TGTGCCAGTAGTATACAGGGGAGCAATCAGCCCCAGCATTTT. Residues: CASSIQGSNQPQHF.

The chain has TRBV4-3 and TRBJ1-2, with D perhaps matching TRBD1 (6 bases). This CDR3 comprises 15 residues. The ends were cut back, 1 base at V and 7 bases at J, with 16 bases in the middle. Germline V lookup: CDR1 LGHNA, CDR2 YSLEER. CDR3 nucleotide sequence: TGCGCCAGCAGCCAAGCAACTACAGGGTATCTTGGCTACACCTTC. This encodes CASSQATTGYLGYTF.

The rearrangement uses TRBV28 and TRBJ2-3; 10 nucleotides align to TRBD1. V shed 8 bases, J shed 3 bases, and the junction held 11 bases outside the gene matches. This CDR3 has 16 amino acids. The germline CDR1 and CDR2 sequences are MDHEN and SYDVKM. CDR3 loop: CASRSAGTGVTDTQYF. CDR3 DNA sequence: TGTGCCAGCCGTTCGGCGGGGACAGGGGTGACAGATACGCAGTATTTT.

This clone is categorized as medium-sized. The V gene is TRBV19, the J gene TRBJ2-7; 9 nucleotides match TRBD1. The CDR3 extends over 15 amino acids. J was trimmed by 3 bases and V by 1 base; bases with no gene match: 4. CDR1 and CDR2 (germline): LNHDA, SQIVND (reference sequence). This CDR3 reads CASSIVETGGYEQYF. CDR3 in DNA: TGTGCCAGTAGTATAGTAGAGACAGGGGGCTACGAGCAGTACTTC.

V gene TRBV2 combines with J gene TRBJ1-5, with a tentative D call TRBD1 (6 bases). The V and J ends lost 5 bases and 0 bases respectively, with 11 bases between them. Germline V gene lookup returns CDR1 SNHLY and CDR2 FYNNEI. The length of the CDR3 is 15 residues. The CDR3 sequence is CASSPAGASNQPQHF. The CDR3 DNA is TGTGCCAGCAGTCCCGCAGGGGCTAGCAATCAGCCCCAGCATTTT.

The rearrangement uses TRBV7-9 and TRBJ1-6, with 10 bases matching TRBD1. The CDR3 runs to 17 residues. Per germline, CDR1 SEHNR and CDR2 FQNEAQ (reference sequence). J lost 7 bases, V lost 2 bases, and 8 bases had no gene match. DNA for the CDR3: TGTGCCAGCAGCTTAACCCCAGGGACAGGGGCGAATTCACCCCTCCACTTT. This gives the protein CASSLTPGTGANSPLHF.

The V and J genes are TRBV15 and TRBJ1-2; D call uncertain. CDR3 length: 13 residues. V shed 3 bases and J shed 3 bases, with 8 bases lying between them. Germline-derived CDR1 and CDR2 are LNHNV and YYDKDF (reference sequence). CDR3 in amino acids: CATSRGADYGYTF. The DNA for the CDR3 is TGTGCCACCAGCAGGGGAGCAGACTATGGCTACACCTTC.

V usage is TRBV19 and J usage is TRBJ2-5, with 7 bases fitting TRBD2. V trimming: 4 bases; J trimming: 4 bases; junction bases outside the gene matches: 6. The length of the CDR3 is 14 residues. Germline-derived CDR1 and CDR2 are LNHDA and SQIVND (reference sequence). The CDR3 DNA reads TGTGCCAGTAGTAGGACTAGTTTTGGAGAGACCCAGTACTTC. This codes for CASSRTSFGETQYF. Variable domain in full (rest from reference TRBV19 and TRBJ2-5): DGGITQSPKYLFRKEGQNVTLSCEQNLNHDAMYWYRQDPGQGLRLIYYSQIVNDFQKGDIAEGYSVSREKKESFPLTVTSAQKNPTAFYLCASSRTSFGETQYFGPGTRLLVL.

This clone has a handful of counts. J is TRBJ1-2 and V is TRBV12-3 or TRBV12-4, with D perhaps matching TRBD1 (5 bases). Trimming removed 1 base at V and 8 bases at J, with 11 bases between. The CDR3 has 13 residues. The CDR3 bases are TGTGCCAGCAGTTTAGGCGGGGCGCGGGGCTACACCTTC. It encodes CASSLGGARGYTF.

This sequence joins TRBV12-5 and TRBJ1-3, with 7 positions matching TRBD1. Germline V gene data show CDR1 as LGHNT and CDR2 as FRNRAP. The CDR3 covers 15 residues. The V gene end was trimmed by 1 base and the J gene end by 4 bases; junction bases not matched to a gene: 4. The CDR3 here is CASGLAPGGGNTIYF. The CDR3 DNA reads TGTGCTAGTGGTTTGGCCCCAGGGGGGGGAAACACCATATATTTT.

V is TRBV7-9 and J is TRBJ2-3, with 7 bases matching TRBD2. The V gene's germline CDR1 is SEHNR and CDR2 FQNEAQ (reference sequence). The CDR3 runs to 15 residues. J lost 2 bases, V lost 3 bases, and 5 bases had no gene match. The CDR3 loop is CASSFSGHPTDTQYF. The CDR3 region has the DNA TGTGCCAGCAGCTTTAGCGGGCACCCCACAGATACGCAGTATTTT.

This clone appeared once. This sequence joins TRBV4-3 and TRBJ2-1, with unresolved D. This CDR3 comprises 15 residues. CDR1 and CDR2 (germline): LGHNA, YSLEER. The V gene lost 2 bases and the J gene lost 0 bases, with 8 bases spanning the gap. This CDR3 is CASSQMRVSYNEQFF. Written as DNA, the CDR3 is TGCGCCAGCAGCCAAATGAGAGTCTCCTACAATGAGCAGTTCTTC.

The chain carries TRBV7-2 and TRBJ1-2; 8 nucleotides line up with TRBD1. The J segment lost 5 bases and the V segment lost 5 bases, leaving 4 bases of the junction unmatched. The CDR3 is made up of 13 amino acids. CDR1 is SGHTA and CDR2 is FQGNSA in the germline V gene. CDR3 sequence reads: CASSPRTGYGYTF. Written as DNA, the CDR3 is TGTGCCAGCAGCCCACGGACAGGGTATGGCTACACCTTC.

The rearrangement links TRBV27 to TRBJ1-2, with a weak D call TRBD1 (6 bases). The germline V gene encodes CDR1 MNHEY and CDR2 SMNVEV (reference sequence). The V end was cut by 3 bases, the J end by 7 bases, with 9 bases between. The CDR3 totals 12 residues. CDR3 in DNA: TGTGCCAGCAGTTTCCAGGGGCTTGGCTACACCTTC. Amino acids: CASSFQGLGYTF.

V usage is TRBV30 and J usage is TRBJ2-7; TRBD1 matches 12 bases. CDR1 and CDR2 from the germline V gene are GTSNPN and SVGIG (reference sequence). This CDR3 contains 18 residues. V gave up 0 bases and J gave up 0 bases; unmatched junction bases: 9. CDR3 coding DNA: TGTGCCTGGAGTGTCCCGGGACAGGGGGCCCCCAGCTCCTACGAGCAGTACTTC. Residues: CAWSVPGQGAPSSYEQYF.

The CDR3 loop is CASSVYYGYTF. In DNA, the CDR3 is TGTGCCAGTAGTGTATACTATGGCTACACCTTC. The chain recombines TRBV19 with TRBJ1-2; D unclear. The CDR3 spans 11 residues. In germline, CDR1 is LNHDA, CDR2 SQIVND (reference sequence). V was clipped by 5 bases and J by 3 bases, with 4 bases between them.

This sequence joins TRBV9 and TRBJ2-7, with 7 bases matching TRBD1. V shed 3 bases, J shed 10 bases, and the junction held 4 bases outside the gene matches. Germline CDR1 SGDLS, CDR2 YYNGEE. The CDR3 consists of 11 residues. The chain's CDR3 is CASSAGTDQYF. The CDR3 nucleotides are TGTGCCAGCAGCGCCGGGACAGATCAGTACTTC.

This chain joins TRBV24-1 and TRBJ2-1; 14 nucleotides align to TRBD2. The CDR3 length is 15 residues. Trimming at V came to 8 bases and at J to 7 bases, leaving 6 bases not matched to a gene. The germline gives CDR1 KGHDR, CDR2 SFDVKD. Here the CDR3 DNA reads TGTGCCACCACTGGGACTAGCGGGAGTGGGAATGAGCAGTTCTTC. Its translation: CATTGTSGSGNEQFF.

The rearrangement links TRBV6-1 to TRBJ1-5; the D is unclear. The CDR3 totals 17 residues. Between the trimmed V and J ends, which lost 1 base and 5 bases, there was a span of 18 bases. Per the germline V gene, CDR1 is MNHNS and CDR2 is SASEGT. The CDR3 protein is CASSEGGVGSGYQPQHF. CDR3 DNA: TGTGCCAGCAGTGAAGGCGGGGTGGGGTCCGGCTATCAGCCCCAGCATTTT.

This clone appeared a few times. Written as DNA, the CDR3 is TGTGCCAGCAGCTATTCGACAGGGTGGGACACCATATATTTT. This translates into CASSYSTGWDTIYF. The chain employs TRBV5-6 and TRBJ1-3; TRBD1 matches at 7 bases. Losses at the gene ends were 3 bases for V and 8 bases for J; bases not matched to a gene: 8. This CDR3 is built from 14 residues. Germline-derived CDR1 and CDR2 are SGHDT and YYEEEE.